This T cell receptor beta chain derives from a study of spatial heterogeneity in lung cancer. Study information: Each time, sequencing found more beta-chain sequences than alpha-chain sequences.

Time point described: sample taken at primary tumor resection. There were 72 donors, all of them untreated patients with early-stage non-small cell lung cancer. Whole RNA from tumor, nontumor lung or frozen PBMC was sequenced unsorted. This clonotype was counted between two and nine times. TCRdb reprocessed the 5' RACE reads with MiXCR, giving one entry per CDR3 protein. The repertoire holds tens of thousands of distinct CDR3 sequences, with around 12% as singletons. The sample here was PBMCs, taken at surgery. The TCR comes from a male donor with early-stage non-small cell lung cancer.

CDR3 in amino acids: CASSLSNGNSGNTIYF. The CDR3 DNA sequence: TGCGCCAGCAGCTTGAGTAACGGAAACTCTGGAAACACCATATATTTT. The genes are TRBV5-1 and TRBJ1-3; D gene ambiguous. Germline V gives CDR1 SGHRS, CDR2 YFSETQ. The CDR3 runs to 16 residues. Deletions cut 1 base from V and 0 bases from J, with 11 bases between.